This paragraph reports one T cell receptor beta chain. This sample stems from a study of CD8 T cells in Susac syndrome. RNA, at about 0.45 to 1 ug, was reverse transcribed with random hexamers. TCRdb independently ran MiXCR on the immunoSEQ multiplex PCR reads; one entry per CDR3 protein. This table has fewer than 80,000 distinct CDR3 sequences, approximately 93% appearing once. CDR1 is MNHEY, CDR2 SVGAGI, per germline. The V and J ends lost 3 bases and 0 bases, in that order; junction bases with no gene match: 2. CDR3 length: 15 residues. V is TRBV6-5 and J is TRBJ2-7; 10 bases match TRBD2. The sequence was collected from a human donor with Susac syndrome. Sequencing was done on a sample of CD8+ T cells from PBMCs. The CDR3 loop is CASSYRTSGSYEQYF. CDR3 sequence (DNA): TGTGCCAGCAGTTATAGGACTAGCGGCTCCTACGAGCAGTACTTC.